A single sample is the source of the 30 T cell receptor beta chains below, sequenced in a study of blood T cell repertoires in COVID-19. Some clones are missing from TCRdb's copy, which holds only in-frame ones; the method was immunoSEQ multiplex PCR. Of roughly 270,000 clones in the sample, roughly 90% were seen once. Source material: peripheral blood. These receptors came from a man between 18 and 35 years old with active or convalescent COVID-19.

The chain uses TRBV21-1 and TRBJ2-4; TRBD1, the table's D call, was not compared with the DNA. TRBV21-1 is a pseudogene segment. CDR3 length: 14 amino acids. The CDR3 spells CATMTAKRVKVQYF. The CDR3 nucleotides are TGTGCCACCATGACAGCCAAAAGGGTCAAAGTTCAGTACTTC.

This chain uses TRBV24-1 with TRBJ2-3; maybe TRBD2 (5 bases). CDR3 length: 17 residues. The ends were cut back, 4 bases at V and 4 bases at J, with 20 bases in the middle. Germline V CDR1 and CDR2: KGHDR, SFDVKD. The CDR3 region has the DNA TGTGCCACCAGTGACCCTGCGGCGGGTAGGCAATCAGATACGCAGTATTTT. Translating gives CATSDPAAGRQSDTQYF.

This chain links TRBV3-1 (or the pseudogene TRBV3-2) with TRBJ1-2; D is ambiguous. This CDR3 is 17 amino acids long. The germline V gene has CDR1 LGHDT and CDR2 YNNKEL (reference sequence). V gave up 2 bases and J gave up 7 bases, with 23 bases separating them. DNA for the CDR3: TGTGCCAGCAGCCAAAATCAGTTATTAAGAACCGCCGTTGGCTACACCTTC. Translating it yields CASSQNQLLRTAVGYTF.

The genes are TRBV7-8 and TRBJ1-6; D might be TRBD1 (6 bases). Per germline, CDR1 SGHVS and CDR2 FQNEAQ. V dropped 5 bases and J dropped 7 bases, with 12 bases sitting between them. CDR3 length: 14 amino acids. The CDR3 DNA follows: TGTGCCAGCAGCCAAGGGGGAGCAAATTCACCCCTCCACTTT. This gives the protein CASSQGGANSPLHF.

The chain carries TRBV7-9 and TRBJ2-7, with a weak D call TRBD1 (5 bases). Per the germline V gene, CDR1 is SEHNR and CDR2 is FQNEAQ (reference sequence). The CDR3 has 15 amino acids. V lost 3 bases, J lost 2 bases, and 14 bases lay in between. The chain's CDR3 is CASSLGQILPYEQYF. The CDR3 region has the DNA TGTGCCAGCAGCTTGGGGCAGATACTACCCTACGAGCAGTACTTC.

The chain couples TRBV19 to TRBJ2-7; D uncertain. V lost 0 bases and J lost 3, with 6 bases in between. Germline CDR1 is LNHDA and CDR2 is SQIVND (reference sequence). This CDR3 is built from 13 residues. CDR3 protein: CASSIDHNYEQYF. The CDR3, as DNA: TGTGCCAGTAGTATAGATCACAACTACGAGCAGTACTTC.

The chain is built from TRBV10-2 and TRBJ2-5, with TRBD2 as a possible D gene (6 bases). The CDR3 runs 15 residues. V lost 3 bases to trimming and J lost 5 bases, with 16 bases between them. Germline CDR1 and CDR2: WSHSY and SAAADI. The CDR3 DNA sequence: TGCGCCAGCAGTGAACCCCCCGGGGGAACTGAGACCCAGTACTTC. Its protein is CASSEPPGGTETQYF.

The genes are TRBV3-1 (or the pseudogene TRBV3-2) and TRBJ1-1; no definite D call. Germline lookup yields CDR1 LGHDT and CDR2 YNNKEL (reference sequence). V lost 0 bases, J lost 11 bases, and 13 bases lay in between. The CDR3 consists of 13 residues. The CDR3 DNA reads TGTGCCAGCAGCCAAGACCTTGCCCAGCGTGCTTTCTTT. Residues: CASSQDLAQRAFF.

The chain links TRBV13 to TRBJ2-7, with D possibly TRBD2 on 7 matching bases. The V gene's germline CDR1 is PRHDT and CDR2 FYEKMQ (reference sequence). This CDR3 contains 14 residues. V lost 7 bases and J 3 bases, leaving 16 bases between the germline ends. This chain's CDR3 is CASTEGGLVYEQYF. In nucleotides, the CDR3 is TGTGCCAGCACCGAGGGGGGGCTCGTCTACGAGCAGTACTTC.

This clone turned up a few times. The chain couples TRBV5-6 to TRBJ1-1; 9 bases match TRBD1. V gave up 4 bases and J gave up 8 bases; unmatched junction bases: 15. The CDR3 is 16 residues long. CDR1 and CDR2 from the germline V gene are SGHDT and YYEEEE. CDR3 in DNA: TGTGCCAGCAGCCCCTACCTCGGGACAGGGTTAAGCGAAGCTTTCTTT. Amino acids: CASSPYLGTGLSEAFF. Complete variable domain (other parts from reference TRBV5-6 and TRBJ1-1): DAGVTQSPTHLIKTRGQQVTLRCSPKSGHDTVSWYQQALGQGPQFIFQYYEEEERQRGNFPDRFSGHQFPNYSSELNVNALLLGDSALYLCASSPYLGTGLSEAFFGQGTRLTVV.

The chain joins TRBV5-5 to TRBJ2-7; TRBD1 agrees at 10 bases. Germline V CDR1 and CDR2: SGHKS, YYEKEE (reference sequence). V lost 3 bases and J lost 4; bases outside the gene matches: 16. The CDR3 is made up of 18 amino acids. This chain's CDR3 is CASSWDRGDLPGRYEQYF. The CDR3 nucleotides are TGTGCCAGCAGCTGGGACAGGGGTGATCTTCCGGGCAGATACGAGCAGTACTTC.

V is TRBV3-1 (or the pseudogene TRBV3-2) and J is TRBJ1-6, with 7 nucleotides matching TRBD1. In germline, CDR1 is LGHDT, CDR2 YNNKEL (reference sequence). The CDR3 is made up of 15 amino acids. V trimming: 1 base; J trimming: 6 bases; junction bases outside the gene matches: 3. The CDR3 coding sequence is TGTGCCAGCAGCCAAGGACAGGGTGGTAATTCACCCCTCCACTTT. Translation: CASSQGQGGNSPLHF.

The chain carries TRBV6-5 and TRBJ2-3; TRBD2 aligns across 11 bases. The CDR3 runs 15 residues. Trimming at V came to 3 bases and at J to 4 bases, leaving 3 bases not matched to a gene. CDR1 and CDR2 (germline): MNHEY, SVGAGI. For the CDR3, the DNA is TGTGCCAGCAGTTATAGCGGGGGGGCCCCAGATACGCAGTATTTT. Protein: CASSYSGGAPDTQYF.

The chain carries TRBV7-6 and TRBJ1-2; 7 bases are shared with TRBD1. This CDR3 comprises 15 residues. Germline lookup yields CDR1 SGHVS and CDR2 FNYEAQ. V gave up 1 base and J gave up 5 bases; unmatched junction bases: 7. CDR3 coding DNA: TGTGCCAGCAGCTTAGATGGCAGGGGGTGGTATGGCTACACCTTC. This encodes CASSLDGRGWYGYTF.

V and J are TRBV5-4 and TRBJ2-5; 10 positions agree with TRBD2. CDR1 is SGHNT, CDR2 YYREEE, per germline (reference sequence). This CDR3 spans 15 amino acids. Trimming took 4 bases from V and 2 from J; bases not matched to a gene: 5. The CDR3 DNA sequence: TGTGCCAGCAGCCGCGCTAGCGGGGGTCAAGAGACCCAGTACTTC. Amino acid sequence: CASSRASGGQETQYF.

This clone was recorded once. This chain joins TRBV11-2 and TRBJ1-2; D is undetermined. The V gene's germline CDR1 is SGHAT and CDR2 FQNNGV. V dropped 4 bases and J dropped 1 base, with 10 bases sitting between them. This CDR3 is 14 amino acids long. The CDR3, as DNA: TGTGCCAGCAGCTCAACGTACAGTAACTATGGCTACACCTTC. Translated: CASSSTYSNYGYTF.

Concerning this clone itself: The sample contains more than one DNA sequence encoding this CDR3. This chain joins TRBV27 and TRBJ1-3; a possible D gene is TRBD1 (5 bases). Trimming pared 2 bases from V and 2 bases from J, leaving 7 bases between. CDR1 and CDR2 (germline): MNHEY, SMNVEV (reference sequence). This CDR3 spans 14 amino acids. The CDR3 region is CASSLRGAGNTIYF. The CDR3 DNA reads TGTGCCAGCAGTTTAAGGGGTGCTGGAAACACCATATATTTT.

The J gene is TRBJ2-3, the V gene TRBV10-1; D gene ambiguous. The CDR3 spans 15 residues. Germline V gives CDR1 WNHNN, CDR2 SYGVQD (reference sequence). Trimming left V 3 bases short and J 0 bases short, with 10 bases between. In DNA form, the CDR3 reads TGCGCCAGCAGTGATCCAGGCAGTAGCACAGATACGCAGTATTTT. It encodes CASSDPGSSTDTQYF.

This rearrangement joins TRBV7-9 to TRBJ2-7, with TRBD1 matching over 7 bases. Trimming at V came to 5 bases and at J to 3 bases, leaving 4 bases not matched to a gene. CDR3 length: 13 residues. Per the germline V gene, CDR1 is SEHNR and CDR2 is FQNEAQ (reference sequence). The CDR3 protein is CASSPQGVYEQYF. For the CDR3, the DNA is TGTGCCAGCAGCCCCCAGGGGGTCTACGAGCAGTACTTC.

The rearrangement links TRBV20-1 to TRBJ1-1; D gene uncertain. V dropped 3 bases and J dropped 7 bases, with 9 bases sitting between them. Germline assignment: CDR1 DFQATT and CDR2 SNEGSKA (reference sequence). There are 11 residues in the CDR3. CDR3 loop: CSASGGREAFF. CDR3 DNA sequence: TGCAGTGCTAGCGGAGGCCGTGAAGCTTTCTTT.

CDR3 bases: TGTGCCAGCAGCATAACCGGGACAGGGGTGTACGAGCAGTACTTC. As protein: CASSITGTGVYEQYF. This chain links TRBV11-2 with TRBJ2-7; the match to TRBD1 covers 10 bases. Germline loops: CDR1 SGHAT, CDR2 FQNNGV. V was pared by 5 bases and J by 4 bases, with 8 bases of the junction left unmatched. The CDR3 extends over 15 amino acids.

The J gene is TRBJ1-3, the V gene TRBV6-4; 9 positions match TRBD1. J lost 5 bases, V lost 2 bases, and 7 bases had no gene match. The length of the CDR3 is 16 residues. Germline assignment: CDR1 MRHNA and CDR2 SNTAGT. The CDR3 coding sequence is TGTGCCAGCAGTGACAGGAGGGGACAGGGACGAAACACCATATATTTT. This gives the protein CASSDRRGQGRNTIYF.

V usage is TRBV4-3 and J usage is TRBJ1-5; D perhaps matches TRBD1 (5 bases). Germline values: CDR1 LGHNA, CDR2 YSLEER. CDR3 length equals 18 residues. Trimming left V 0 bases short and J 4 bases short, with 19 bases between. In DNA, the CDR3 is TGCGCCAGCAGCCAAGAAGCGGGGCTTTTCTCAAAAAATCAGCCCCAGCATTTT. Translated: CASSQEAGLFSKNQPQHF.

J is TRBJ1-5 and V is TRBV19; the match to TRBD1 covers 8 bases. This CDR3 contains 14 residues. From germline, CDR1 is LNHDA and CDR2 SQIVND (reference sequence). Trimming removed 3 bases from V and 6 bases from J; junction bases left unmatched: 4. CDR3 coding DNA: TGTGCCAGTAGTATCAGGGGGCCCGGTCAGCCCCAGCATTTT. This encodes CASSIRGPGQPQHF.

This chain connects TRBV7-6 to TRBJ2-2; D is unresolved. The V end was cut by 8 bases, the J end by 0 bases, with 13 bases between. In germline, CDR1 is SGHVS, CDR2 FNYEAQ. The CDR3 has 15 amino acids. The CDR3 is CASSLQRANTGELFF. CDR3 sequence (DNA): TGTGCCAGCTCCTTACAGAGAGCGAACACCGGGGAGCTGTTTTTT.

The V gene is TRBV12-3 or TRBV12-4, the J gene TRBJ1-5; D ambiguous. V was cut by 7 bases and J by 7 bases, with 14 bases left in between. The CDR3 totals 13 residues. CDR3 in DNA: TGTGCCAGCACCATAGGCCGGGGACAGCCCCAGCATTTT. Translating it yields CASTIGRGQPQHF.

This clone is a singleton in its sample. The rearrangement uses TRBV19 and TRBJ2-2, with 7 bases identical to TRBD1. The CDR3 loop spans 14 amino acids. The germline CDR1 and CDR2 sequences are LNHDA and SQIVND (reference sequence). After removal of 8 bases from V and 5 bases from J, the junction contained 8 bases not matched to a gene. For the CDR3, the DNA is TGTGCCAGTTTTAGGACAGGTGGGACCGGGGAGCTGTTTTTT. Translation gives CASFRTGGTGELFF.

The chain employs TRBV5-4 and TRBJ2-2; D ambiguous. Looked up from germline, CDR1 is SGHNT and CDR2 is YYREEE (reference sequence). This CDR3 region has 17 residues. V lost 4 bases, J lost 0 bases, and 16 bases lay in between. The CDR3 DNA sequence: TGTGCCAGCAGCCATCCTAACTGGGCTCCGAACACCGGGGAGCTGTTTTTT. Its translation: CASSHPNWAPNTGELFF. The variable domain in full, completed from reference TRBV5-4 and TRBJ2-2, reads ETGVTQSPTHLIKTRGQQVTLRCSSQSGHNTVSWYQQALGQGPQFIFQYYREEENGRGNFPPRFSGLQFPNYSSELNVNALELDDSALYLCASSHPNWAPNTGELFFGEGSRLTVL.

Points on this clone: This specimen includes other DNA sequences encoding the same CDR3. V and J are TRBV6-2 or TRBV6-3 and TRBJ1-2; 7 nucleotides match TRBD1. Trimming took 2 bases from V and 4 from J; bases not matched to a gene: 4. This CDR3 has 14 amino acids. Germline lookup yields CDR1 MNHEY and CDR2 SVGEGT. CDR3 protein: CASSYAGQSYGYTF. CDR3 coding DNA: TGTGCCAGCAGTTACGCGGGACAGAGCTATGGCTACACCTTC.

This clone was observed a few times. The CDR3 bases are TGCGCCAGCAGCCAAGAGGTTGGGGGGACGCAGCCCCAGCATTTT. It yields the protein CASSQEVGGTQPQHF. The chain recombines TRBV4-1 with TRBJ1-5, with D perhaps matching TRBD1 (5 bases). Trimming shortened V by 0 bases and J by 7 bases, and 13 bases separated the two germline ends. The germline V gene has CDR1 MGHRA and CDR2 YSYEKL. The length of the CDR3 is 15 residues.